This entry lists 31 T cell receptor beta chains sequenced from one sample in a study of a mutant IDH1 vaccine in newly diagnosed glioma. Time point in this sample: week 23, last vaccination. Vaccinated patients received 300 ug of mutant IDH1 20-mer peptide per dose, with topical imiquimod. No antigen has been assigned to these receptors. Clones were read by immunoSEQ multiplex PCR, and TCRdb kept only the in-frame ones, dropping some. This sample has 25,000 to 30,000 clones, with about four fifths found just once. Material: PBMCs, obtained from a glioma patient whose treatment included an IDH1 peptide vaccine. The receptor source for this set is a woman aged 25 to 39 with glioma.

The chain is built from TRBV6-5 and TRBJ2-5; tentative D call: TRBD2 (7 bases). This CDR3 region has 15 residues. The germline V gene encodes CDR1 MNHEY and CDR2 SVGAGI. The V end lost 7 bases, the J end lost 5 bases, and 20 bases lay between the germline ends. This CDR3 is CASTPRWGGAETQYF. CDR3 nucleotide sequence: TGTGCCAGCACCCCTCGGTGGGGGGGCGCGGAGACCCAGTACTTC.

The chain is built from TRBV6-5 and TRBJ1-6; weak D call: TRBD1 (6 bases). Germline CDR1 MNHEY, CDR2 SVGAGI. The CDR3 extends over 15 amino acids. Trimming removed 0 bases from V and 9 bases from J, with 12 bases in between. The CDR3 sequence: CASSYSPIRGSPLHF. CDR3 bases: TGTGCCAGCAGTTACTCCCCTATCAGGGGTTCACCCCTCCACTTT.

The chain employs TRBV10-3 and TRBJ2-2, with unresolved D. Trimming pared 2 bases from V and 7 bases from J, leaving 11 bases between. Looked up from germline, CDR1 is ENHRY and CDR2 is SYGVKD. The CDR3 totals 14 residues. The CDR3 loop is CAISEGRGVGELFF. The CDR3 DNA follows: TGTGCCATCAGTGAGGGTCGCGGAGTCGGGGAGCTGTTTTTT.

The V and J genes are TRBV7-6 and TRBJ2-7; D remains unclear. The CDR3 sequence is 15 residues long. The V and J ends lost 1 base and 5 bases respectively, with 15 bases between them. Germline V gene sequence: CDR1 SGHVS, CDR2 FNYEAQ. CDR3 sequence reads: CASSLGRRDRDEQYF. The CDR3 coding sequence is TGTGCCAGCAGCTTAGGTCGTAGGGATAGGGACGAGCAGTACTTC.

The V and J genes are TRBV2 and TRBJ1-1; TRBD1 matches 7 bases. This CDR3 comprises 11 residues. Germline lookup yields CDR1 SNHLY and CDR2 FYNNEI. The ends lost 6 bases at V and 12 bases at J; junction bases unmatched: 7. The DNA of the CDR3 is TGTGCCAGCAGGTACAGGGGTTGGCCTTTCTTT. This gives the protein CASRYRGWPFF.

This chain links TRBV9 with TRBJ1-2; D might be TRBD1 (5 bases). This CDR3 spans 13 amino acids. Trimming took 6 bases from V and 1 from J, leaving 10 bases between them. Germline V CDR1 and CDR2: SGDLS, YYNGEE. The CDR3 nucleotides are TGTGCCAGCACCCAGGGACTTAACTATGGCTACACCTTC. Translated: CASTQGLNYGYTF.

This chain uses TRBV5-1 with TRBJ2-2, with D possibly called TRBD1 or TRBD2 (7 bases each). This CDR3 contains 16 residues. The V gene lost 5 bases and the J gene lost 4 bases, with 18 bases spanning the gap. Per germline, CDR1 SGHRS and CDR2 YFSETQ. The CDR3 loop is CASRFGDREGTGELFF. CDR3 nucleotide sequence: TGCGCCAGCAGGTTTGGAGACAGGGAGGGCACCGGGGAGCTGTTTTTT.

The chain combines TRBV19 with TRBJ1-4, with 8 positions matching TRBD1. The CDR3 has 15 amino acids. V shed 4 bases, J shed 6 bases, and the junction held 7 bases outside the gene matches. CDR1 is LNHDA and CDR2 is SQIVND in the germline V gene (reference sequence). The CDR3 coding sequence is TGTGCCAGTAGTACAATAGGGACAGGAGATGAAAAACTGTTTTTT. This gives the protein CASSTIGTGDEKLFF.

The chain employs TRBV19 and TRBJ1-2, with 9 bases lining up with TRBD1. The germline CDR1 and CDR2 sequences are LNHDA and SQIVND (reference sequence). This CDR3 comprises 12 residues. V lost 10 bases, J lost 4 bases, and 4 bases stayed unmatched. The CDR3 sequence: CATWGQGYGYTF. The CDR3 DNA reads TGTGCCACCTGGGGACAGGGCTATGGCTACACCTTC. Variable domain in full (rest from reference TRBV19 and TRBJ1-2): DGGITQSPKYLFRKEGQNVTLSCEQNLNHDAMYWYRQDPGQGLRLIYYSQIVNDFQKGDIAEGYSVSREKKESFPLTVTSAQKNPTAFYLCATWGQGYGYTFGSGTRLTVV.

The chain combines TRBV2 with TRBJ1-1; D unclear. Germline V gives CDR1 SNHLY, CDR2 FYNNEI. The CDR3 spans 12 residues. Trimming cost V 2 bases and J 1 base, with 2 bases left between them. This CDR3 reads CASSERNTEAFF. In DNA, the CDR3 is TGTGCCAGCAGTGAAAGGAACACTGAAGCTTTCTTT.

This CDR3 is CASSPLRDEKLFF. The CDR3 nucleotides read TGTGCCAGCAGCCCGCTACGGGATGAAAAACTGTTTTTT. The chain combines TRBV5-6 with TRBJ1-4; D remains ambiguous. Germline-derived CDR1 and CDR2 are SGHDT and YYEEEE. The CDR3 is 13 amino acids. V was trimmed by 4 bases and J by 6 bases, leaving 10 bases between them.

The CDR3 is CASSFIDRINTEAFF. CDR3 nucleotide sequence: TGTGCCAGCAGCTTTATAGACAGGATTAACACTGAAGCTTTCTTT. The chain links TRBV5-6 to TRBJ1-1, with a weak D call TRBD1 (6 bases). This CDR3 region has 15 residues. Trimming left V 2 bases short and J 2 bases short, with 13 bases between. Germline V lookup: CDR1 SGHDT, CDR2 YYEEEE. The entire variable domain, with the rest obtained from reference TRBV5-6 and TRBJ1-1, is as follows: DAGVTQSPTHLIKTRGQQVTLRCSPKSGHDTVSWYQQALGQGPQFIFQYYEEEERQRGNFPDRFSGHQFPNYSSELNVNALLLGDSALYLCASSFIDRINTEAFFGQGTRLTVV.

The V gene is TRBV2, the J gene TRBJ1-5; D gene ambiguous. The CDR3 is 14 amino acids. The V gene's germline CDR1 is SNHLY and CDR2 FYNNEI. The germline V and J ends were trimmed by 5 bases and 3 bases, with 11 bases remaining between them. The CDR3 bases are TGTGCCAGCAGTTTTACAGCCAACAATCAGCCCCAGCATTTT. It codes for CASSFTANNQPQHF.

The chain couples TRBV30 to TRBJ1-3; D gene ambiguous. V lost 2 bases and J 4 bases, leaving 6 bases between the germline ends. CDR3 length: 12 amino acids. In germline, CDR1 is GTSNPN, CDR2 SVGIG (reference sequence). Written as DNA, the CDR3 is TGTGCCTGGAGTACGCTGGGAAACACCATATATTTT. Encoded protein: CAWSTLGNTIYF.

This clone was observed a handful of times. This rearrangement joins TRBV7-8 to TRBJ2-7, with no clear D. Germline V lookup: CDR1 SGHVS, CDR2 FQNEAQ. The CDR3 extends over 13 amino acids. The CDR3 DNA sequence: TGTGCGACCTCCAACGGTCCCCTTTACGAGCAGTACTTC. It is translated as CATSNGPLYEQYF. The full variable domain, completed using reference TRBV7-8 and TRBJ2-7, is GAGVSQSPRYKVAKRGQDVALRCDPISGHVSLFWYQQALGQGPEFLTYFQNEAQLDKSGLPSDRFFAERPEGSVSTLKIQRTQQEDSAVYLCATSNGPLYEQYFGPGTRLTVT.

The J gene is TRBJ2-7, the V gene TRBV12-5; D remains ambiguous. The CDR3 runs 13 residues. Germline lookup yields CDR1 LGHNT and CDR2 FRNRAP. The germline V and J ends were trimmed by 6 bases and 3 bases, with 12 bases remaining between them. The CDR3 sequence: CASGTDSGYEQYF. The DNA of the CDR3 is TGTGCTAGTGGGACTGACTCGGGCTACGAGCAGTACTTC.

This chain links TRBV5-6 with TRBJ1-4; D perhaps matches TRBD1 (5 bases). Germline CDR1 is SGHDT and CDR2 is YYEEEE. CDR3 length: 14 amino acids. Trimming cost V 3 bases and J 8 bases, with 14 bases left between them. The CDR3 sequence is CASSSPGTREKLFF. CDR3 DNA: TGTGCCAGCAGCTCCCCCGGGACGAGAGAAAAACTGTTTTTT.

This chain uses TRBV4-1 with TRBJ1-4, with D possibly being TRBD1 (5 bases). CDR1 is MGHRA, CDR2 YSYEKL, per germline. Trimming stripped 3 bases from V and 8 bases from J, with 10 bases between. The CDR3 loop spans 13 amino acids. The DNA of the CDR3 is TGCGCCAGCAGCCATTTAAGGACAGAAAAACTGTTTTTT. It specifies CASSHLRTEKLFF.

The chain links TRBV2 to TRBJ2-3; D remains ambiguous. Between the trimmed V and J ends, which lost 2 bases and 3 bases, there was a span of 3 bases. The CDR3 runs to 12 residues. From germline, CDR1 is SNHLY and CDR2 FYNNEI. DNA for the CDR3: TGTGCCAGCAGTGAATTAACAGATACGCAGTATTTT. Protein: CASSELTDTQYF.

The chain carries TRBV7-2 and TRBJ1-5, with TRBD1 matching over 7 bases. This CDR3 has 14 residues. The germline V gene encodes CDR1 SGHTA and CDR2 FQGNSA. Losses at the gene ends were 5 bases for V and 2 bases for J; bases not matched to a gene: 3. CDR3 nucleotides: TGTGCCAGCAGCCGGGACAGCGGCAATCAGCCCCAGCATTTT. The encoded protein is CASSRDSGNQPQHF.

CDR3 protein: CASSRPGFQETQYF. The CDR3, as DNA: TGTGCCAGCAGCCGTCCCGGGTTCCAAGAGACCCAGTACTTC. J is TRBJ2-5 and V is TRBV13; D not certain. There are 14 residues in the CDR3. With 5 bases removed from V and 1 base from J, the gap between germline ends came to 11 bases. Germline loops: CDR1 PRHDT, CDR2 FYEKMQ (reference sequence).

The rearrangement joins TRBV30 to TRBJ2-3; perhaps TRBD2 as D (6 bases). Germline V gene data show CDR1 as GTSNPN and CDR2 as SVGIG (reference sequence). V was shortened by 2 bases and J by 7 bases, with 10 bases between the two germline ends. This CDR3 has 12 amino acids. The CDR3 DNA sequence: TGTGCCTGGAGTCTGCTAGCGAATACGCAGTATTTT. It encodes CAWSLLANTQYF.

The V call is TRBV7-2, the J call TRBJ1-6; 9 bases map to TRBD1. Germline V CDR1 and CDR2: SGHTA, FQGNSA. The V gene end was trimmed by 4 bases and the J gene end by 6 bases; junction bases not matched to a gene: 7. The CDR3 length is 16 residues. CDR3 DNA: TGTGCCAGCAGCTCACCGGGACAGGGTGGTAATTCACCCCTCCACTTT. Translated: CASSSPGQGGNSPLHF.

The rearrangement links TRBV14 to TRBJ1-1; no clear D gene. Trimming took 4 bases from V and 7 from J, leaving 10 bases between them. The CDR3 covers 12 residues. CDR1 is SGHDN, CDR2 FVKESK, per germline. Here the CDR3 DNA reads TGTGCCAGCAGCCTAAGCAGTTTTGAAGCTTTCTTT. Translation: CASSLSSFEAFF.

This clone was picked up a small number of times. The chain couples TRBV5-4 to TRBJ1-5; TRBD1 might be the D (5 bases). CDR1 SGHNT and CDR2 YYREEE come from the germline V gene (reference sequence). The CDR3 totals 16 residues. V lost 4 bases, J lost 6 bases, and 20 bases lay in between. The CDR3 DNA reads TGTGCCAGCAGCCCCCTCGGGGGAAGGGAAGTTCAGCCCCAGCATTTT. This sequence encodes CASSPLGGREVQPQHF.

Only one count was recorded for this clone. The chain links TRBV5-4 to TRBJ2-3, with D unresolved. Trimming cost V 2 bases and J 0 bases, with 10 bases left between them. Germline V gives CDR1 SGHNT, CDR2 YYREEE (reference sequence). This CDR3 has 15 residues. The CDR3 bases are TGTGCCAGCAGCTTATCCGGGTCTAGCACAGATACGCAGTATTTT. Protein sequence: CASSLSGSSTDTQYF.

The chain combines TRBV2 with TRBJ2-7; perhaps TRBD1 as D (5 bases). The V gene's germline CDR1 is SNHLY and CDR2 FYNNEI. The ends were cut back, 7 bases at V and 2 bases at J, with 12 bases in the middle. This CDR3 is built from 13 residues. The CDR3 loop reads CASKKDTAYEQYF. The CDR3 DNA follows: TGTGCCAGCAAAAAGGACACAGCCTACGAGCAGTACTTC.

The DNA for the CDR3 is TGTGCCAGCAGCCCCAGTACTGGAATCCACAACTATGGCTACACCTTC. Translating it yields CASSPSTGIHNYGYTF. The J gene is TRBJ1-2, the V gene TRBV11-1; D remains unclear. The V gene's germline CDR1 is SGHAT and CDR2 FQDESV (reference sequence). V was clipped by 5 bases and J by 2 bases, with 18 bases between them. The CDR3 sequence is 16 residues long.

In DNA form, the CDR3 reads TGCGCCAGCACCCCTCCTGTAACGAACACCGGGGAGCTGTTTTTT. This encodes CASTPPVTNTGELFF. The rearrangement links TRBV5-1 to TRBJ2-2; no firm D call. The V end lost 6 bases, the J end lost 0 bases, and 12 bases lay between the germline ends. CDR3 length equals 15 residues. From germline, CDR1 is SGHRS and CDR2 YFSETQ.

The chain carries TRBV5-1 and TRBJ1-2; a weak D match, TRBD1 (5 bases). Trimming took off 1 base at V and 2 bases at J, with 9 bases between the two ends. The germline V gene encodes CDR1 SGHRS and CDR2 YFSETQ. The CDR3 loop spans 14 amino acids. The CDR3 coding sequence is TGCGCCAGCAGCTTGACAGGACCCAACTATGGCTACACCTTC. It translates to CASSLTGPNYGYTF.

The V call is TRBV14, the J call TRBJ2-3; 8 nucleotides match TRBD2. The CDR3 length is 14 residues. Germline values: CDR1 SGHDN, CDR2 FVKESK. V lost 4 bases and J lost 4; bases outside the gene matches: 4. CDR3 residues: CASSRGLAPDTQYF. CDR3 bases: TGTGCCAGCAGCCGTGGACTAGCCCCAGATACGCAGTATTTT.